This TCR beta chain emerged from a study of T cells in tumors after PD-1 blockade. For the study at large: Peripheral blood samples averaged 36,536 unique clonotypes and over 95,000 templates.

Sequencing was performed with immunoSEQ multiplex PCR; in TCRdb, only in-frame clones are kept and a portion is missing. Among 45,000 or so clones listed, more than 65% were seen once. Germline loops: CDR1 MNHEY, CDR2 SVGAGI. The CDR3 length is 16 residues. Trimming shortened V by 0 bases and J by 0 bases, and 12 bases separated the two germline ends. The clonotype originates from a human donor with advanced basal cell or squamous cell carcinoma (not recorded which). The sequences come from PBMCs, collected before anti-PD-1 therapy. The rearrangement links TRBV6-5 to TRBJ2-7; D may be TRBD1 (6 bases). The CDR3 region is CASSYSYRVLSYEQYF. CDR3 DNA: TGTGCCAGCAGTTACTCTTACAGGGTCCTCTCCTACGAGCAGTACTTC.